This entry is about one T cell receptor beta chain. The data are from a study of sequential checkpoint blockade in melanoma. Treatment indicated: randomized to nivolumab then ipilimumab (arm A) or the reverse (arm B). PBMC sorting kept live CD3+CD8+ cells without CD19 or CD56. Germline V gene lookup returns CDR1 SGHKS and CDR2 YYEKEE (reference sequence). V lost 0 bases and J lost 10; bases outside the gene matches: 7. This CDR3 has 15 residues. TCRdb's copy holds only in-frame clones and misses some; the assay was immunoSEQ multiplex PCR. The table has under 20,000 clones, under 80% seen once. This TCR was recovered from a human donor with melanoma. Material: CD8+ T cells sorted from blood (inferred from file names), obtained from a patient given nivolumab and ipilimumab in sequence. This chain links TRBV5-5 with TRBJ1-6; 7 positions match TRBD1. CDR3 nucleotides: TGTGCCAGCAGCTTGGCACCAGGGGGTAAGTCACCCCTCCACTTT. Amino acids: CASSLAPGGKSPLHF.